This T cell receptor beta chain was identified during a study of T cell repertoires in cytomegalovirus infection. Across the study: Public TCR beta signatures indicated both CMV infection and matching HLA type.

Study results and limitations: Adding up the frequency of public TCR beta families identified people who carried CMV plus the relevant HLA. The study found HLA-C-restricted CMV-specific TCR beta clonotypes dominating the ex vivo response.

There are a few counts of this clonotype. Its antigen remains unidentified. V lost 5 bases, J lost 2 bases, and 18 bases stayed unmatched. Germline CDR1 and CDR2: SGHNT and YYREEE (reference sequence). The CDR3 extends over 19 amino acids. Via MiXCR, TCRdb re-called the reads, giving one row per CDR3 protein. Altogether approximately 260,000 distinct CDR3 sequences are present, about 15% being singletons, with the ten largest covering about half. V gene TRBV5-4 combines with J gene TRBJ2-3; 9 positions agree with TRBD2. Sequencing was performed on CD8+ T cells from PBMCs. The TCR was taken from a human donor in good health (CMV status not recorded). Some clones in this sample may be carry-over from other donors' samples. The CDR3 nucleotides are TGTGCCAGCAGTGACCATCCCCGGGAGCTAGCGGGGTTCACAGATACGCAGTATTTT. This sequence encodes CASSDHPRELAGFTDTQYF.